Presented here are 32 T cell receptor beta chains from one specimen sequenced in a study of OX40 agonist ivuxolimab in advanced cancers. Assay: immunoSEQ multiplex PCR; the TCRdb copy retains only in-frame clones and omits some. Of tens of thousands of clones in the sample, roughly nine tenths were seen once. Sequenced material: CD4+ or CD8+ T cells sorted from blood, taken in a trial of the OX40 agonist ivuxolimab. All receptors derive from an adult with an advanced solid tumor such as melanoma, head and neck, liver or kidney cancer.

This rearrangement joins TRBV15 to TRBJ2-1, with TRBD1 identical over 7 bases. The germline gives CDR1 LNHNV, CDR2 YYDKDF (reference sequence). There are 14 residues in the CDR3. The trim removed 5 bases at V and 6 bases at J, leaving 7 bases unmatched. DNA for the CDR3: TGTGCCACCAGCTTACACAGGGGCGGCAATGAGCAGTTCTTC. It translates to CATSLHRGGNEQFF.

The chain has TRBV6-1 and TRBJ2-2; D remains ambiguous. CDR3 length equals 15 residues. CDR1 MNHNS and CDR2 SASEGT come from the germline V gene. V was shortened by 5 bases and J by 4 bases, with 14 bases between the two germline ends. DNA for the CDR3: TGTGCCAGCAGTCCTCTAAAAGGTCCCACCGGGGAGCTGTTTTTT. Its protein is CASSPLKGPTGELFF.

V usage is TRBV29-1 and J usage is TRBJ1-2, with 9 bases that match TRBD1. Germline trimming cut 4 bases from V and 4 bases from J; bases unmatched to any gene: 7. This CDR3 region has 14 residues. Looked up from germline, CDR1 is SQVTM and CDR2 is ANQGSEA. DNA for the CDR3: TGCAGCGTTGGTACGGGACAGGGAATCTATGGCTACACCTTC. Amino acid sequence: CSVGTGQGIYGYTF. Full variable domain (remainder filled in from reference TRBV29-1 and TRBJ1-2): SAVISQKPSRDICQRGTSLTIQCQVDSQVTMMFWYRQQPGQSLTLIATANQGSEATYESGFVIDKFPISRPNLTFSTLTVSNMSPEDSSIYLCSVGTGQGIYGYTFGSGTRLTVV.

V usage is TRBV4-1 and J usage is TRBJ2-1, with D perhaps being TRBD1 or TRBD2 (5 bases each). This CDR3 has 14 amino acids. Germline loops: CDR1 MGHRA, CDR2 YSYEKL. The ends were cut back, 0 bases at V and 8 bases at J, with 11 bases in the middle. The CDR3 region has the DNA TGCGCCAGCAGCCAAGAACTGGGGGAGTATGAGCAGTTCTTC. It encodes CASSQELGEYEQFF.

About this clone itself: The junction does not match germline at one end; this may be a read error. The same CDR3 also results from other DNA sequences found in this sample. The chain combines TRBV27 with TRBJ1-1; no clear D. This CDR3 region has 15 residues. Germline assignment: CDR1 MNHEY and CDR2 SMNVEV (reference sequence). This CDR3 reads CASRARARPNTEAFF. For the CDR3, the DNA is TGCGCCAGCCGGGCGAGAGCAAGGCCGAACACTGAAGCTTTCTTT.

The chain joins TRBV25-1 to TRBJ1-1; the D is unclear. The V end was cut by 5 bases, the J end by 10 bases, with 11 bases between. The germline V gene encodes CDR1 MGHDK and CDR2 SYGVNS. The CDR3 runs to 11 residues. The CDR3 region is CASSLSGGAFF. In DNA, the CDR3 is TGTGCCAGCAGTCTTTCAGGAGGAGCTTTCTTT. The entire variable domain, with the rest obtained from reference TRBV25-1 and TRBJ1-1, is as follows: EADIYQTPRYLVIGTGKKITLECSQTMGHDKMYWYQQDPGMELHLIHYSYGVNSTEKGDLSSESTVSRIRTEHFPLTLESARPSHTSQYLCASSLSGGAFFGQGTRLTVV.

The chain links TRBV5-4 to TRBJ2-7; D gene uncertain. The germline gives CDR1 SGHNT, CDR2 YYREEE (reference sequence). The CDR3 totals 15 residues. The germline V and J ends were trimmed by 0 bases and 0 bases, with 10 bases remaining between them. CDR3 DNA: TGTGCCAGCAGCTTGGTTGGGGTTACCTCCTACGAGCAGTACTTC. The encoded protein is CASSLVGVTSYEQYF.

This rearrangement joins TRBV5-1 to TRBJ2-5; D is undetermined. The end of the DNA fits TRBJ2-7 better, so the J call may be wrong. The CDR3 loop spans 13 amino acids. Germline V gene sequence: CDR1 SGHRS, CDR2 YFSETQ. This chain's CDR3 is CASSLMGFNEQYF. The CDR3 DNA sequence: TGCGCCAGCAGCTTGATGGGGTTTAACGAGCAGTACTTC.

CDR3 in DNA: TGTGCCAGCAGCTCACAGGGGACGGGTCAGCCCCAGCATTTT. It encodes CASSSQGTGQPQHF. V is TRBV5-4 and J is TRBJ1-5; 7 bases are shared with TRBD1. CDR1 and CDR2 from the germline V gene are SGHNT and YYREEE (reference sequence). V was pared by 3 bases and J by 6 bases, with 6 bases of the junction left unmatched. There are 14 residues in the CDR3. The variable domain in full, completed from reference TRBV5-4 and TRBJ1-5, reads ETGVTQSPTHLIKTRGQQVTLRCSSQSGHNTVSWYQQALGQGPQFIFQYYREEENGRGNFPPRFSGLQFPNYSSELNVNALELDDSALYLCASSSQGTGQPQHFGDGTRLSIL.

This clone was observed once. The V and J genes are TRBV15 and TRBJ2-7, with 8 nucleotides matching TRBD1. Germline CDR1 reads LNHNV; CDR2 reads YYDKDF (reference sequence). Germline trimming cut 1 base from V and 3 bases from J; bases unmatched to any gene: 5. The CDR3 runs to 15 residues. The CDR3 region has the DNA TGTGCCACCAGCAGAGTGGGACAGGTATACTACGAGCAGTACTTC. Its translation is CATSRVGQVYYEQYF. Together with reference TRBV15 and TRBJ2-7, the CDR3 gives the full variable domain: DAMVIQNPRYQVTQFGKPVTLSCSQTLNHNVMYWYQQKSSQAPKLLFHYYDKDFNNEADTPDNFQSRRPNTSFCFLDIRSPGLGDTAMYLCATSRVGQVYYEQYFGPGTRLTVT.

The rearrangement uses TRBV19 and TRBJ2-1, with D possibly TRBD2 on 6 matching bases. CDR3 length equals 13 residues. CDR1 is LNHDA, CDR2 SQIVND, per germline (reference sequence). V shed 10 bases and J shed 5 bases, with 15 bases lying between them. CDR3 in amino acids: CATNPGLNNEQFF. DNA of the CDR3: TGTGCCACCAACCCGGGACTTAACAATGAGCAGTTCTTC.

The chain combines TRBV4-1 with TRBJ1-5; no firm D call. The CDR3 length is 15 residues. CDR1 and CDR2 from the germline V gene are MGHRA and YSYEKL. Trimming stripped 4 bases from V and 5 bases from J, with 15 bases between. CDR3 region: CASSLFGILDQPQHF. The CDR3 DNA follows: TGCGCCAGCAGCCTTTTCGGGATTCTAGATCAGCCCCAGCATTTT.

V usage is TRBV7-9 and J usage is TRBJ1-1, with no clear D. V dropped 7 bases and J dropped 0 bases, with 27 bases sitting between them. The CDR3 spans 19 residues. Germline V gene data show CDR1 as SEHNR and CDR2 as FQNEAQ (reference sequence). The CDR3 bases are TGTGCCAGCACCCCGGCGGGCCTGTGGTGGGTCCCCATGAACACTGAAGCTTTCTTT. Translated, it gives CASTPAGLWWVPMNTEAFF.

This clone was observed a single time. CDR3 nucleotides: TGTGCCAGCAGTTTACCGAGGGGGTCGGGCACAGATACGCAGTATTTT. It yields the protein CASSLPRGSGTDTQYF. V gene TRBV28 combines with J gene TRBJ2-3; tentative D call: TRBD1 (6 bases). The length of the CDR3 is 16 residues. Trimming removed 2 bases at V and 1 base at J, with 13 bases between. CDR1 and CDR2 (germline): MDHEN, SYDVKM.

This clone was seen just once. CDR3 sequence: CASSLEGGRGYMNTEAFF. CDR3 DNA sequence: TGTGCCAGCAGCTTAGAAGGGGGCAGGGGGTACATGAACACTGAAGCTTTCTTT. This rearrangement joins TRBV11-2 to TRBJ1-1, with 7 bases aligning to TRBD1. The length of the CDR3 is 18 residues. CDR1 SGHAT and CDR2 FQNNGV come from the germline V gene. V lost 0 bases to trimming and J lost 0 bases; unmatched junction nucleotides: 10.

The chain uses TRBV5-4 and TRBJ2-3, with D unclear. Between the trimmed V and J ends, which lost 0 bases and 2 bases, there was a span of 7 bases. The CDR3 is 14 residues long. Per the germline V gene, CDR1 is SGHNT and CDR2 is YYREEE (reference sequence). The CDR3 is CASSLVGNTDTQYF. CDR3 DNA: TGTGCCAGCAGCTTGGTGGGGAACACAGATACGCAGTATTTT.

The V and J genes are TRBV12-5 and TRBJ1-2; the D is unclear. V was trimmed by 0 bases and J by 4 bases, leaving 9 bases between them. CDR3 length equals 14 residues. Per the germline V gene, CDR1 is LGHNT and CDR2 is FRNRAP. The CDR3 coding sequence is TGTGCTAGTGGTTTGGTAGAGAGAATCTATGGCTACACCTTC. Its protein is CASGLVERIYGYTF.

The V call is TRBV6-5, the J call TRBJ2-1; D perhaps matches TRBD1 (6 bases). Looked up from germline, CDR1 is MNHEY and CDR2 is SVGAGI. V was clipped by 2 bases and J by 3 bases, with 8 bases between them. The CDR3 is 14 amino acids. CDR3 sequence: CASSYQGFYNEQFF. Here the CDR3 DNA reads TGTGCCAGCAGTTACCAGGGGTTCTACAATGAGCAGTTCTTC.

The chain links TRBV11-2 to TRBJ1-1; no definite D call. This CDR3 has 13 residues. Germline CDR1 is SGHAT and CDR2 is FQNNGV. Deletions cut 5 bases from V and 2 bases from J, with 9 bases between. The CDR3: CASSPPQNTEAFF. The CDR3 region has the DNA TGTGCCAGCAGCCCGCCCCAAAACACTGAAGCTTTCTTT.

The chain links TRBV4-2 to TRBJ1-2, with D perhaps TRBD1 (6 bases). CDR3 length: 12 amino acids. Germline V gives CDR1 LGHNA, CDR2 YNFKEQ. Deletions cut 3 bases from V and 6 bases from J, with 8 bases between. This chain's CDR3 is CASSQGADGYTF. The CDR3 DNA is TGTGCCAGCAGCCAGGGGGCGGATGGCTACACCTTC.

This sequence joins TRBV5-1 and TRBJ2-7; D gene ambiguous. The CDR3 spans 13 residues. Trimming stripped 0 bases from V and 3 bases from J, with 7 bases between. Germline assignment: CDR1 SGHRS and CDR2 YFSETQ. DNA for the CDR3: TGCGCCAGCAGCTTGGGGTCCAACTACGAGCAGTACTTC. This encodes CASSLGSNYEQYF.

The V call is TRBV7-8, the J call TRBJ2-7, with D unclear. The CDR3 extends over 12 amino acids. Germline V gene sequence: CDR1 SGHVS, CDR2 FQNEAQ. V shed 3 bases and J shed 0 bases, with 3 bases lying between them. CDR3 DNA: TGTGCCAGCAGCTTCGGCTCCTACGAGCAGTACTTC. It encodes CASSFGSYEQYF.

The rearrangement uses TRBV19 and TRBJ1-2; 8 nucleotides line up with TRBD1. The CDR3 spans 16 residues. CDR1 and CDR2 from the germline V gene are LNHDA and SQIVND (reference sequence). The junction had 12 bases not matched to a gene; V was cut back by 8 bases and J by 1 base. The CDR3 nucleotides are TGTGCCAGTTGCTCGCGGACAGGGATGATTAACTATGGCTACACCTTC. Translating it yields CASCSRTGMINYGYTF.

Only a few counts were recorded for this clone. The rearrangement joins TRBV2 to TRBJ2-3; D may be TRBD1 (6 bases). Between the trimmed V and J ends, which lost 3 bases and 9 bases, there was a span of 10 bases. CDR1 is SNHLY, CDR2 FYNNEI, per germline. The CDR3 has 12 residues. The DNA for the CDR3 is TGTGCCAGCAGTGAGTGGCAGGGGACGCAGTATTTT. Amino acid sequence: CASSEWQGTQYF. Combining the CDR3 with reference TRBV2 and TRBJ2-3 gives the whole variable domain EPEVTQTPSHQVTQMGQEVILRCVPISNHLYFYWYRQILGQKVEFLVSFYNNEISEKSEIFDDQFSVERPDGSNFTLKIRSTKLEDSAMYFCASSEWQGTQYFGPGTRLTVL.

The gene calls are TRBV2 and TRBJ2-1; 8 nucleotides agree with TRBD1. Losses at the gene ends were 7 bases for V and 4 bases for J; bases not matched to a gene: 3. Germline V gives CDR1 SNHLY, CDR2 FYNNEI. CDR3 length equals 13 residues. CDR3 region: CASTGGPYNEQFF. The CDR3 DNA follows: TGTGCCAGCACAGGGGGCCCTTACAATGAGCAGTTCTTC.

The J gene is TRBJ2-7, the V gene TRBV27; D uncertain. In germline, CDR1 is MNHEY, CDR2 SMNVEV (reference sequence). The V and J ends lost 8 bases and 5 bases respectively, with 13 bases between them. The CDR3 length is 12 residues. The CDR3 coding sequence is TGTGCCAGCTCGTTGGCTGGCAACGAGCAGTACTTC. Protein: CASSLAGNEQYF.

The chain is built from TRBV6-6 and TRBJ1-1, with 9 bases that match TRBD1. CDR1 and CDR2 (germline): MNHNY, SVGAGI (reference sequence). This CDR3 has 14 amino acids. V trimming: 4 bases; J trimming: 5 bases; junction bases outside the gene matches: 5. The CDR3 sequence is CASSWTGAETEAFF. CDR3 nucleotide sequence: TGTGCCAGCAGTTGGACAGGGGCAGAAACTGAAGCTTTCTTT.

The chain carries TRBV7-8 and TRBJ1-2; 9 bases are shared with TRBD1. The CDR3 has 15 amino acids. J lost 6 bases, V lost 8 bases, and 13 bases had no gene match. The germline CDR1 and CDR2 sequences are SGHVS and FQNEAQ. As DNA, the CDR3 is TGTGCCAGCTCTATTTCGGACAGGGGAGGAGATGGCTACACCTTC. This encodes CASSISDRGGDGYTF. Using reference TRBV7-8 and TRBJ1-2 for the parts outside the CDR3, the full variable domain is GAGVSQSPRYKVAKRGQDVALRCDPISGHVSLFWYQQALGQGPEFLTYFQNEAQLDKSGLPSDRFFAERPEGSVSTLKIQRTQQEDSAVYLCASSISDRGGDGYTFGSGTRLTVV.

In its sample, this clone was seen a few times. This sequence joins TRBV13 and TRBJ2-7; 9 nucleotides align to TRBD1. V lost 4 bases and J lost 6; bases outside the gene matches: 7. Germline CDR1 reads PRHDT; CDR2 reads FYEKMQ (reference sequence). The CDR3 contains 14 residues. CDR3 in amino acids: CASSSGQGLGEQYF. In DNA form, the CDR3 reads TGTGCCAGCAGCTCCGGACAGGGGTTAGGCGAGCAGTACTTC.

This clone was seen a single time. The J gene is TRBJ1-2, the V gene TRBV27; D gene uncertain. The V end lost 5 bases, the J end lost 6 bases, and 19 bases lay between the germline ends. Germline V lookup: CDR1 MNHEY, CDR2 SMNVEV (reference sequence). The CDR3 has 15 residues. CDR3 DNA: TGTGCCAGCAGTGTGGTGGGGTTTGGAGAGGATGGCTACACCTTC. Encoded protein: CASSVVGFGEDGYTF.

The rearrangement uses TRBV11-3 and TRBJ2-5, with 7 positions matching TRBD1. This CDR3 has 15 residues. The trim removed 5 bases at V and 2 bases at J, leaving 8 bases unmatched. Germline CDR1 and CDR2: SGHNT and YENEEA. CDR3 in DNA: TGTGCCAGCAGCCCAGGGCCAGGGGGACAAGAGACCCAGTACTTC. This codes for CASSPGPGGQETQYF.

This clone was detected once. The rearrangement joins TRBV29-1 to TRBJ2-3, with D possibly matching TRBD1 (6 bases). The V end lost 8 bases, the J end lost 0 bases, and 12 bases lay between the germline ends. The CDR3 is 13 residues long. In germline, CDR1 is SQVTM, CDR2 ANQGSEA. CDR3: CSFTGFSTDTQYF. In DNA, the CDR3 is TGCAGCTTTACAGGGTTCAGCACAGATACGCAGTATTTT.